This T cell receptor (beta chain) was found in a study of blood T cell repertoires in COVID-19. As for the study in general: COVID-19 samples from acute and convalescent phases originated in the United States, Italy and Spain.

The repertoire was sequenced with immunoSEQ multiplex PCR; TCRdb's copy has only in-frame clones and lacks some. The table records some 200,000 clones, 70% to 90% of them present only once. Individuals aged about 18 to 100 years were recruited from approximately 24 US areas. The specimen was PBMCs or T cells enriched from blood (not recorded which). The TCR sequence derives from a woman in her late teens or twenties who had recovered from COVID-19.

This chain's CDR3 is CASRFGYLWTGSNTEAFF. The CDR3 DNA is TGTGCAAGTCGCTTTGGATACCTTTGGACAGGGTCGAACACTGAAGCTTTCTTT. This rearrangement joins TRBV12-2 to TRBJ1-1; the tabulated D call, TRBD1, remains unverified against the DNA. TRBV12-2 corresponds to a pseudogene. The CDR3 consists of 18 residues.